This passage covers 10 T cell receptor beta chains from one sample sequenced in a study of T cell repertoires in ileal Crohn's disease (dated 2019 in TCRdb). Read against the paper, the sample's time point label means: neoterminal ileum biopsy at postoperative endoscopy, about 6 months after surgery. The method was the immunoSEQ multiplex PCR assay. Held by TCRdb, this immuneACCESS table contains in-frame sequences only and omits some clones. Under half of the omission traces to an unresolved V gene where checked; the cause of the rest is unknown. The sample table shows about 13,000 clones, and around 80% are seen once. The ten largest clones take up around 4.4% of the sample. The sequenced material came from ileal tissue. Every receptor here comes from an adult with Crohn's disease.

The CDR3 DNA follows: TGTGCCAGCAGCCCGTACGGGACTAGCGGGATTAACACCGGGGAGCTGTTTTTT. It codes for CASSPYGTSGINTGELFF. The chain recombines TRBV7-7 with TRBJ2-2; TRBD2 aligns across 13 bases. The CDR3 is 18 amino acids. Unmatched junction bases numbered 8, after V lost 5 bases and J lost 2 bases. Germline CDR1 and CDR2: SSHAT and FNYEAQ (reference sequence).

J is TRBJ1-1 and V is TRBV5-1, with 8 bases lining up with TRBD1. The V and J ends lost 6 bases and 2 bases, in that order; junction bases with no gene match: 9. CDR3 length equals 15 residues. Germline V gives CDR1 SGHRS, CDR2 YFSETQ. The CDR3 protein is CASTSTQGANTEAFF. The CDR3 DNA reads as TGCGCCAGCACCTCAACTCAGGGGGCAAACACTGAAGCTTTCTTT.

The chain has TRBV5-1 and TRBJ2-1; no definite D call. The length of the CDR3 is 13 residues. Trimming shortened V by 3 bases and J by 9 bases, and 13 bases separated the two germline ends. In germline, CDR1 is SGHRS, CDR2 YFSETQ. The CDR3 DNA sequence: TGCGCCAGCAGCTCGAGACTGCCCCCTGAGCAGTTCTTC. Protein: CASSSRLPPEQFF.

The chain recombines TRBV6-4 with TRBJ2-7; TRBD1 aligns across 7 bases. From germline, CDR1 is MRHNA and CDR2 SNTAGT. The CDR3 totals 15 residues. V trimming: 4 bases; J trimming: 3 bases; junction bases outside the gene matches: 9. DNA of the CDR3: TGTGCCAGCAGTGTCATAGACAGGGACCTCTACGAGCAGTACTTC. Translating gives CASSVIDRDLYEQYF.

The rearrangement links TRBV4-2 to TRBJ2-5; 14 nucleotides agree with TRBD2. V lost 1 base to trimming and J lost 5 bases; unmatched junction nucleotides: 6. Germline-derived CDR1 and CDR2 are LGHNA and YNFKEQ. The CDR3 is 17 amino acids. CDR3 amino acids: CASSQVLTSGGAETQYF. DNA for the CDR3: TGTGCCAGCAGCCAAGTGCTGACTAGCGGGGGGGCGGAGACCCAGTACTTC.

In this sample, this clone turned up a few times. The rearrangement uses TRBV6-5 and TRBJ1-6, with D uncertain. The CDR3 is made up of 16 amino acids. Germline V gene sequence: CDR1 MNHEY, CDR2 SVGAGI. Trimming removed 0 bases from V and 1 base from J, with 7 bases in between. The CDR3 DNA follows: TGTGCCAGCAGTTACTCCCGGGGTTCCTATAATTCACCCCTCCACTTT. Translation gives CASSYSRGSYNSPLHF.

This chain uses TRBV6-5 with TRBJ1-2; a possible D gene is TRBD1 (6 bases). The CDR3 contains 16 residues. Germline lookup yields CDR1 MNHEY and CDR2 SVGAGI. V lost 0 bases, J lost 1 base, and 12 bases lay in between. The CDR3 DNA follows: TGTGCCAGCAGTTACTCCGGACAGTCCGTTAACTATGGCTACACCTTC. Residues: CASSYSGQSVNYGYTF.

This clone was counted a single time. This chain connects TRBV4-2 to TRBJ2-1; 8 nucleotides line up with TRBD2. Losses at the gene ends were 4 bases for V and 7 bases for J; bases not matched to a gene: 12. Germline CDR1 is LGHNA and CDR2 is YNFKEQ. This CDR3 spans 16 amino acids. The CDR3 DNA sequence: TGTGCCAGCAGCCGAGAGAGCGGGAGTTCGAAAAATGAGCAGTTCTTC. It specifies CASSRESGSSKNEQFF.

The chain couples TRBV6-5 to TRBJ1-2, with D possibly TRBD1 on 5 matching bases. The CDR3 consists of 12 residues. Germline V CDR1 and CDR2: MNHEY, SVGAGI. The CDR3 is CASGGGHYGYTF. The DNA for the CDR3 is TGTGCTTCGGGGGGTGGGCACTATGGCTACACCTTC.

As DNA, the CDR3 is TGCGCCAGCACCCCGTTTTCGAACACTGAAGCTTTCTTT. The encoded protein is CASTPFSNTEAFF. The rearrangement uses TRBV5-1 and TRBJ1-1; D gene uncertain. CDR3 size: 13 residues. The V end lost 6 bases, the J end lost 1 base, and 10 bases lay between the germline ends. Germline V CDR1 and CDR2: SGHRS, YFSETQ.